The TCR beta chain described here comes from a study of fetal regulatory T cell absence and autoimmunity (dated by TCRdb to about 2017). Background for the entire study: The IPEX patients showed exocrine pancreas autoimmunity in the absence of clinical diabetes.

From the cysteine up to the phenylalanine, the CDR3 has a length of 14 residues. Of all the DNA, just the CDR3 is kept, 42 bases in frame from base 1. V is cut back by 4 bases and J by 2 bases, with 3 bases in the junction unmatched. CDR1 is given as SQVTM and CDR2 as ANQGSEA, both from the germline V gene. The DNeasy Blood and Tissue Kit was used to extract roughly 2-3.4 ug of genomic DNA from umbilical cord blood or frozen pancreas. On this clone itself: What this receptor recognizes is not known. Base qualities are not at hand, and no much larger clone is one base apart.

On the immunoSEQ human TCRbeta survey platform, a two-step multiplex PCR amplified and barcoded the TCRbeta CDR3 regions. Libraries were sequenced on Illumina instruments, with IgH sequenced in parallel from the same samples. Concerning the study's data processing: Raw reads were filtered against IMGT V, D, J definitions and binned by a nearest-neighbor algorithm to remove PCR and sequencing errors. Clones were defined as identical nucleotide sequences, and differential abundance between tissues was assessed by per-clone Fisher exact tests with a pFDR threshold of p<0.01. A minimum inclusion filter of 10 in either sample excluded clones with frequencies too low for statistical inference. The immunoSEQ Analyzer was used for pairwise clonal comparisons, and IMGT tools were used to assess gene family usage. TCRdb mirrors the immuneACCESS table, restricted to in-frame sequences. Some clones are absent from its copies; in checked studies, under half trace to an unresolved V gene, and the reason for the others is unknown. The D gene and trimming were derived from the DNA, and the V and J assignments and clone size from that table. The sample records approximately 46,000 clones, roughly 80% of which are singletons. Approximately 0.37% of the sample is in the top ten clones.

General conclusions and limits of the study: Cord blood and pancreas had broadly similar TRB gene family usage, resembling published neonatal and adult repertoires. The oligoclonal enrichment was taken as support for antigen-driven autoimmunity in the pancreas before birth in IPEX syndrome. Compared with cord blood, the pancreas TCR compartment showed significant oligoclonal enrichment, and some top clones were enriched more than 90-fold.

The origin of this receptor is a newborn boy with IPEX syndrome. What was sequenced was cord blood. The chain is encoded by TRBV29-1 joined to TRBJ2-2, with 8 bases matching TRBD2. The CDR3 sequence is CSVALAGNTGELFF. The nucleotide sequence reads TGCAGCGTTGCGCTAGCGGGCAACACCGGGGAGCTGTTTTTT.